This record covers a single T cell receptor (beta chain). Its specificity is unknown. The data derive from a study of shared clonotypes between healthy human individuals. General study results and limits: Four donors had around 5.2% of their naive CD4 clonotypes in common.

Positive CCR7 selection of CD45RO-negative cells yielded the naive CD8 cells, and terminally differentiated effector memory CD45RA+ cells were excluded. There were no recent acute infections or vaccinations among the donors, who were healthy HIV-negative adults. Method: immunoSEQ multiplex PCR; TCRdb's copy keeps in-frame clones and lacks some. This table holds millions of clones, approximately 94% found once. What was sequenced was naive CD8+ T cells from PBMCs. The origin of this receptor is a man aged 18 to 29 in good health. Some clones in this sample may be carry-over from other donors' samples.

The CDR3 reads CAISESKSQETQYF. The CDR3 DNA reads as TGTGCCATCAGTGAGTCTAAGAGCCAAGAGACCCAGTACTTC. The chain recombines TRBV10-3 with TRBJ2-5; D unclear. CDR1 is ENHRY and CDR2 is SYGVKD in the germline V gene. CDR3 size: 14 residues. The V gene lost 0 bases and the J gene lost 1 base, with 6 bases spanning the gap.